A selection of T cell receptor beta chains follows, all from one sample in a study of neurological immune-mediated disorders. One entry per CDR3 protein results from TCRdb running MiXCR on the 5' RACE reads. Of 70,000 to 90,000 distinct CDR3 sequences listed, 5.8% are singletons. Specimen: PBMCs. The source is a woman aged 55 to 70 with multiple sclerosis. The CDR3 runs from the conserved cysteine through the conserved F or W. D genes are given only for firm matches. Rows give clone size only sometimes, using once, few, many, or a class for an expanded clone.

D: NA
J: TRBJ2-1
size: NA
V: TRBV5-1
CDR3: CASSSGQPTSYNEKFF
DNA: TGCGCCAGCAGCAGTGGACAGCCGACCTCCTACAATGAGAAGTTCTTC

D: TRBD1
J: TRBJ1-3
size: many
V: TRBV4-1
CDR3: CASSPLTGAGNTIYF
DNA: TGCGCCAGCAGCCCATTGACAGGGGCTGGAAACACCATATATTTT

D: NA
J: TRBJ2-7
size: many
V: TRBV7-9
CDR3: CASSFDRYEQYF
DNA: TGTGCCAGCAGCTTTGACAGATACGAGCAGTACTTC

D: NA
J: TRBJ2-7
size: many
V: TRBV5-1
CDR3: CASSLAGSYEQYF
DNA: TGCGCCAGCAGCTTGGCAGGGTCCTACGAGCAGTACTTC

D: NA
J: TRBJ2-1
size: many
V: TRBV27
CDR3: CASTRRGFNEQFF
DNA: TGTGCCAGCACCCGGCGGGGCTTCAATGAGCAGTTCTTC

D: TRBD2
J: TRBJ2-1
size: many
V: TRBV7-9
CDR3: CASSGLAGGSNEQFF
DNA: TGTGCCAGCAGCGGACTAGCGGGGGGGAGCAATGAGCAGTTCTTC

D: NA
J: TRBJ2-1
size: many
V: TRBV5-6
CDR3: CASNLGGPRDEQFF
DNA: TGTGCCAGCAACCTAGGGGGGCCGCGGGATGAGCAGTTCTTC

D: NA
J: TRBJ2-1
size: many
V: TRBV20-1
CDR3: CSALLPGPSYNEQFF
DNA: TGCAGTGCCCTCTTGCCGGGCCCATCTTACAATGAGCAGTTCTTC

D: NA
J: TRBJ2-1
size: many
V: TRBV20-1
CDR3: CSARDHLGGAGNEQFF
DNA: TGCAGTGCTAGAGATCATCTTGGGGGGGCCGGGAATGAGCAGTTCTTC

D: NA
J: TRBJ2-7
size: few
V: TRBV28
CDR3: CATTRGTSYEQYF
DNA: TGTGCCACGACCCGGGGGACCTCCTACGAGCAGTACTTC

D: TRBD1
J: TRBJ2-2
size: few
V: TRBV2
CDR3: CASRGQGANTGELFF
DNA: TGTGCCAGCAGGGGACAGGGCGCGAACACCGGGGAGCTGTTTTTT

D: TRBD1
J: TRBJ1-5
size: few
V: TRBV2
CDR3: CASSMEGGGQPQHF
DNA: TGTGCCAGCAGCATGGAAGGGGGCGGTCAGCCCCAGCATTTT

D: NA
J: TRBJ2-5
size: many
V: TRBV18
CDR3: CASSPLDRAGVATQYF
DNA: TGTGCCAGCTCACCGTTGGACAGGGCGGGAGTTGCGACCCAGTACTTC

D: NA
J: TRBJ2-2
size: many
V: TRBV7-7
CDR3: CARGTYTGELFF
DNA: TGTGCCCGAGGGACATACACCGGGGAGCTGTTTTTT

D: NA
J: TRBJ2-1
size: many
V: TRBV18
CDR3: CASLHRTDYNEQFF
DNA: TGTGCCAGTCTCCACCGGACAGATTACAATGAGCAGTTCTTC

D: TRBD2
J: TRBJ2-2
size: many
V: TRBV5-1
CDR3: CASSFGGGPLWTGELFF
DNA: TGCGCCAGCAGCTTTGGCGGGGGGCCTCTGTGGACCGGGGAGCTGTTTTTT

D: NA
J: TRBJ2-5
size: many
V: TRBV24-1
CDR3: CATSERGRETQYF
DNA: TGTGCCACCAGTGAAAGGGGCAGAGAGACCCAGTACTTC

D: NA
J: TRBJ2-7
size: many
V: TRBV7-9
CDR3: CASSPNMGGGEQYF
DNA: TGTGCCAGCAGCCCGAATATGGGGGGAGGCGAGCAGTACTTC

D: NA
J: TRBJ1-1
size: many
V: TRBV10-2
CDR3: CASSELRENTEAFF
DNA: TGCGCCAGCAGTGAGTTGAGAGAGAACACTGAAGCTTTCTTT

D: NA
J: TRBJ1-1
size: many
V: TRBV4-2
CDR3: CASSQDVGEAFF
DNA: TGTGCCAGCAGCCAAGACGTGGGTGAAGCTTTCTTT

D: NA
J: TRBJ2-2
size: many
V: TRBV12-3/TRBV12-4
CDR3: CASSSQQGYTGELFF
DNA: TGTGCCAGCAGTTCCCAACAGGGATACACCGGGGAGCTGTTTTTT

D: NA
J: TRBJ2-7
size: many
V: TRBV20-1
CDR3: CSARDPGIGYEQYF
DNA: TGCAGTGCTAGAGATCCGGGTATCGGTTACGAGCAGTACTTC

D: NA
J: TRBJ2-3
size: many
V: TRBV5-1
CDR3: CASKEGGVDTQYF
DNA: TGCGCCAGCAAGGAGGGAGGTGTAGATACGCAGTATTTT

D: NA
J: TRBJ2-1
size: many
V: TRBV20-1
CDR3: CSARRASMNNEQFF
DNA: TGCAGTGCTAGGCGGGCCAGTATGAACAATGAGCAGTTCTTC

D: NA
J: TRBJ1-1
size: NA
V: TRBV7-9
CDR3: CASSLVSENTEAFF
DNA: TGTGCCAGCAGCTTAGTATCAGAGAACACTGAAGCTTTCTTT